Listed here are 32 T cell receptor beta chains from one sample, sequenced in a study of OX40 agonist ivuxolimab in advanced cancers. Repertoires were generated with immunoSEQ multiplex PCR, while TCRdb's copy carries only in-frame clones and drops some. The sample includes 65,000 to 95,000 clones, around nine tenths seen only once; the top ten take 0.47%. The material sequenced was CD4+ or CD8+ T cells sorted from blood, taken in a trial of the OX40 agonist ivuxolimab. These receptors originate from an adult with an advanced solid tumor such as melanoma, head and neck, liver or kidney cancer.

V gene TRBV7-2 combines with J gene TRBJ1-4; D is unclear. Germline V CDR1 and CDR2: SGHTA, FQGNSA. The CDR3 contains 15 residues. V was clipped by 1 base and J by 6 bases, with 12 bases between them. The CDR3 region is CASSLDGRQHEKLFF. The DNA of the CDR3 is TGTGCCAGCAGCTTAGATGGCAGGCAGCATGAAAAACTGTTTTTT.

The CDR3 sequence is CASSLGTGNQPQHF. Here the CDR3 DNA reads TGTGCCAGCAGCCTAGGGACAGGGAATCAGCCCCAGCATTTT. The V and J genes are TRBV28 and TRBJ1-5; 9 bases align to TRBD1. There are 14 residues in the CDR3. Per the germline V gene, CDR1 is MDHEN and CDR2 is SYDVKM. The V segment lost 6 bases and the J segment 4 bases; nucleotides outside the gene matches: 4.

The chain carries TRBV27 and TRBJ2-7; 8 bases match TRBD1. CDR3 length: 12 amino acids. V lost 4 bases, J lost 12 bases, and 8 bases stayed unmatched. CDR1 is MNHEY, CDR2 SMNVEV, per germline (reference sequence). CDR3 loop: CASSSPGQGRYF. Written as DNA, the CDR3 is TGTGCCAGCAGTTCCCCCGGACAGGGTCGGTACTTC.

The chain employs TRBV5-1 and TRBJ2-5; D possibly matches TRBD1 or TRBD2 (5 bases each). V was cut by 7 bases and J by 6 bases, with 19 bases left in between. The CDR3 loop spans 14 amino acids. CDR1 SGHRS and CDR2 YFSETQ come from the germline V gene. CDR3 amino acids: CASGDPSGEKTQYF. The CDR3, as DNA: TGCGCCAGCGGGGACCCCTCTGGCGAAAAGACCCAGTACTTC.

The gene calls are TRBV5-1 and TRBJ1-4; the match to TRBD1 covers 9 bases. Looked up from germline, CDR1 is SGHRS and CDR2 is YFSETQ. The CDR3 runs to 14 residues. J was trimmed by 8 bases and V by 4 bases; bases with no gene match: 6. The CDR3 sequence is CASSRTGEDEKLFF. CDR3 DNA: TGCGCCAGCAGCAGGACAGGGGAGGACGAAAAACTGTTTTTT.

In nucleotides, the CDR3 is TGTGCCAGCAGCTTAGAGCGGCAGCCGTACAATGAGCAGTTCTTC. It codes for CASSLERQPYNEQFF. V and J are TRBV7-6 and TRBJ2-1, with D tentatively TRBD2 (5 bases). Germline CDR1 SGHVS, CDR2 FNYEAQ. There are 15 residues in the CDR3. V lost 1 base, J lost 4 bases, and 11 bases lay in between.

This clone is a singleton in its sample. The V call is TRBV4-3, the J call TRBJ1-1; a weak D match, TRBD1 (5 bases). Germline-derived CDR1 and CDR2 are LGHNA and YSLEER. The V end was cut by 3 bases, the J end by 5 bases, with 25 bases between. This CDR3 is 18 amino acids long. The chain's CDR3 is CASSQTQGPSNRRTEAFF. CDR3 nucleotides: TGCGCCAGCAGCCAGACCCAGGGTCCTAGCAATAGGAGGACTGAAGCTTTCTTT.

The genes are TRBV7-8 and TRBJ1-6; no clear D gene. The V and J ends lost 3 bases and 10 bases respectively, with 7 bases between them. Germline CDR1 SGHVS, CDR2 FQNEAQ. The CDR3 loop spans 12 amino acids. The CDR3 sequence is CASSFGESPLHF. For the CDR3, the DNA is TGTGCCAGCAGCTTCGGGGAATCACCCCTCCACTTT. The full variable domain, in which reference TRBV7-8 and TRBJ1-6 provide the parts outside the CDR3, is GAGVSQSPRYKVAKRGQDVALRCDPISGHVSLFWYQQALGQGPEFLTYFQNEAQLDKSGLPSDRFFAERPEGSVSTLKIQRTQQEDSAVYLCASSFGESPLHFGNGTRLTVT.

DNA of the CDR3: TGCGCCAGCAGCTTGGTCAGGGGGAACACTGAAGCTTTCTTT. Its protein product is CASSLVRGNTEAFF. V usage is TRBV5-1 and J usage is TRBJ1-1, with a weak D call TRBD1 (6 bases). Germline V gene sequence: CDR1 SGHRS, CDR2 YFSETQ. Trimming removed 0 bases at V and 1 base at J, with 7 bases between. The CDR3 extends over 14 amino acids.

V is TRBV6-5 and J is TRBJ2-7, with 8 bases fitting TRBD1. V lost 8 bases, J lost 4 bases, and 13 bases stayed unmatched. The V gene's germline CDR1 is MNHEY and CDR2 SVGAGI. This CDR3 contains 15 residues. This CDR3 reads CASGAGTGFLYEQYF. DNA for the CDR3: TGTGCCAGCGGCGCCGGGACAGGTTTTTTATACGAGCAGTACTTC.

This clone was seen a single time. The rearrangement joins TRBV7-8 to TRBJ2-7, with 10 bases aligning to TRBD2. V lost 2 bases and J lost 5; bases outside the gene matches: 3. The CDR3 contains 14 residues. In germline, CDR1 is SGHVS, CDR2 FQNEAQ. The CDR3 reads CASSLSSGGNEQYF. CDR3 DNA sequence: TGTGCCAGCAGCTTATCTAGCGGGGGCAACGAGCAGTACTTC.

The V and J genes are TRBV5-6 and TRBJ2-3; D is uncertain. The CDR3 sequence is 14 residues long. The germline V and J ends were trimmed by 0 bases and 3 bases, with 8 bases remaining between them. Germline V gene lookup returns CDR1 SGHDT and CDR2 YYEEEE. The CDR3 sequence is CASSLGLETDTQYF. The CDR3, as DNA: TGTGCCAGCAGCTTGGGCTTAGAGACAGATACGCAGTATTTT.

The rearrangement links TRBV5-1 to TRBJ2-3; TRBD2 is a possible D gene (5 bases). Germline lookup yields CDR1 SGHRS and CDR2 YFSETQ. Trimming shortened V by 1 base and J by 0 bases, and 9 bases separated the two germline ends. CDR3 length equals 15 residues. CDR3 DNA: TGCGCCAGCAGCTTGTCTGGGAGAAGCACAGATACGCAGTATTTT. The encoded protein is CASSLSGRSTDTQYF.

The V call is TRBV5-5, the J call TRBJ2-3; D unresolved. Germline V gene sequence: CDR1 SGHKS, CDR2 YYEKEE (reference sequence). The V end was cut by 0 bases, the J end by 0 bases, with 8 bases between. The CDR3 totals 15 residues. The CDR3 here is CASSLAETSTDTQYF. The CDR3, as DNA: TGTGCCAGCAGCTTGGCCGAGACTAGCACAGATACGCAGTATTTT.

The rearrangement uses TRBV4-3 and TRBJ2-1, with 8 bases lining up with TRBD2. The CDR3 contains 14 residues. Trimming removed 8 bases from V and 10 bases from J; junction bases left unmatched: 13. In germline, CDR1 is LGHNA, CDR2 YSLEER. The CDR3 reads CASSSNRGGEEQFF. In nucleotides, the CDR3 is TGCGCCAGCTCCTCAAACCGGGGGGGTGAGGAGCAGTTCTTC.

The genes are TRBV7-9 and TRBJ1-1; D remains ambiguous. V was trimmed by 3 bases and J by 3 bases, leaving 11 bases between them. The CDR3 has 14 amino acids. Germline values: CDR1 SEHNR, CDR2 FQNEAQ (reference sequence). This CDR3 is CASSFAGLHTEAFF. CDR3 coding DNA: TGTGCCAGCAGCTTTGCCGGGCTACACACTGAAGCTTTCTTT.

This sequence joins TRBV9 and TRBJ2-3; a possible D gene is TRBD2 (5 bases). Germline CDR1 and CDR2: SGDLS and YYNGEE. This CDR3 is 15 amino acids long. V was cut by 2 bases and J by 2 bases, with 12 bases left in between. The CDR3 region is CASSVFGVFTDTQYF. The CDR3, as DNA: TGTGCCAGCAGCGTCTTCGGGGTTTTCACAGATACGCAGTATTTT. Together with reference TRBV9 and TRBJ2-3, the CDR3 gives the full variable domain: DSGVTQTPKHLITATGQRVTLRCSPRSGDLSVYWYQQSLDQGLQFLIQYYNGEERAKGNILERFSAQQFPDLHSELNLSSLELGDSALYFCASSVFGVFTDTQYFGPGTRLTVL.

CDR3 region: CASQLASYNEQFF. The CDR3 region has the DNA TGTGCCAGCCAATTGGCCTCCTACAATGAGCAGTTCTTC. The chain recombines TRBV2 with TRBJ2-1; D not certain. V lost 8 bases and J 0 bases, leaving 8 bases between the germline ends. CDR3 length equals 13 residues. CDR1 is SNHLY, CDR2 FYNNEI, per germline.

The chain carries TRBV9 and TRBJ2-3, with 10 nucleotides matching TRBD1. V gave up 3 bases and J gave up 6 bases; unmatched junction bases: 4. CDR3 length equals 14 residues. Germline lookup yields CDR1 SGDLS and CDR2 YYNGEE. CDR3 in amino acids: CASSASTGGDTQYF. For the CDR3, the DNA is TGTGCCAGCAGCGCCTCGACAGGGGGCGATACGCAGTATTTT.

The chain recombines TRBV5-1 with TRBJ2-4; 7 nucleotides align to TRBD1. CDR3 length: 14 amino acids. CDR1 and CDR2 (germline): SGHRS, YFSETQ. The trim removed 4 bases at V and 8 bases at J, leaving 9 bases unmatched. The CDR3 loop is CASSLGQVEDIQYF. Written as DNA, the CDR3 is TGCGCCAGCAGCCTTGGACAGGTAGAGGACATTCAGTACTTC.

This chain joins TRBV6-5 and TRBJ1-3, with D uncertain. V lost 0 bases to trimming and J lost 2 bases, with 8 bases between them. The germline CDR1 and CDR2 sequences are MNHEY and SVGAGI. The length of the CDR3 is 15 residues. CDR3 coding DNA: TGTGCCAGCAGTTACTCGAAGGCGCCTGGAAACACCATATATTTT. It encodes CASSYSKAPGNTIYF.

V gene TRBV6-6 combines with J gene TRBJ1-1; D gene uncertain. Per the germline V gene, CDR1 is MNHNY and CDR2 is SVGAGI (reference sequence). The V gene lost 7 bases and the J gene lost 3 bases, with 9 bases spanning the gap. CDR3 size: 12 residues. This chain's CDR3 is CASTDQYTEAFF. DNA of the CDR3: TGTGCCAGCACCGATCAGTACACTGAAGCTTTCTTT.

The DNA for the CDR3 is TGCGCCAGCAGCTTGGCTGGGGGATTCACTGAAGCTTTCTTT. Protein product: CASSLAGGFTEAFF. This chain links TRBV5-1 with TRBJ1-1; D perhaps matches TRBD1 (5 bases). V shed 0 bases and J shed 4 bases, with 10 bases lying between them. The CDR3 length is 14 residues. Germline lookup yields CDR1 SGHRS and CDR2 YFSETQ.

This chain links TRBV6-5 with TRBJ1-1; 8 bases match TRBD1. The V gene end was trimmed by 2 bases and the J gene end by 3 bases; junction bases not matched to a gene: 5. This CDR3 is built from 15 residues. Germline loops: CDR1 MNHEY, CDR2 SVGAGI. CDR3 protein: CASSYGQGGDTEAFF. CDR3 DNA sequence: TGTGCCAGCAGTTACGGACAGGGCGGAGACACTGAAGCTTTCTTT.

The chain links TRBV10-3 to TRBJ1-2; D is unclear. CDR3 size: 15 residues. Germline loops: CDR1 ENHRY, CDR2 SYGVKD. V lost 4 bases and J lost 5, with 17 bases in between. Written as DNA, the CDR3 is TGTGCCATCAGTGCACTGGCGGGAACCCAATATGGCTACACCTTC. Translating gives CAISALAGTQYGYTF.

CDR3 in amino acids: CASSLRELSYEQYF. DNA of the CDR3: TGTGCCAGCAGCCTCCGGGAACTTTCCTACGAGCAGTACTTC. The chain has TRBV7-2 and TRBJ2-7, with D perhaps matching TRBD2 (5 bases). This CDR3 contains 14 residues. Trimming left V 5 bases short and J 1 base short, with 12 bases between. Germline lookup yields CDR1 SGHTA and CDR2 FQGNSA.

The V gene is TRBV7-9, the J gene TRBJ2-5; D unclear. CDR1 is SEHNR and CDR2 is FQNEAQ in the germline V gene (reference sequence). This CDR3 is built from 13 residues. Trimming removed 5 bases from V and 2 bases from J, with 9 bases in between. CDR3 residues: CASSKTAQETQYF. The DNA of the CDR3 is TGTGCCAGCAGCAAGACCGCTCAAGAGACCCAGTACTTC.

This clone was detected only once. The chain uses TRBV4-2 and TRBJ2-7; no clear D. Per the germline V gene, CDR1 is LGHNA and CDR2 is YNFKEQ. The CDR3 sequence is 12 residues long. V was clipped by 6 bases and J by 9 bases, with 15 bases between them. The CDR3 coding sequence is TGTGCCAGCAGAGGAACGGCCTCCGGGCAGTACTTC. It translates to CASRGTASGQYF.

The V and J genes are TRBV11-1 and TRBJ1-1; TRBD1 is a possible D gene (6 bases). The germline gives CDR1 SGHAT, CDR2 FQDESV (reference sequence). V lost 5 bases and J lost 0, with 22 bases in between. The CDR3 is 18 residues long. Here the CDR3 DNA reads TGTGCCAGCAGCCAACCCCCAAACAGGGCGGCTATGAACACTGAAGCTTTCTTT. It yields the protein CASSQPPNRAAMNTEAFF. The full variable domain, rest sourced from reference TRBV11-1 and TRBJ1-1, is EAEVAQSPRYKITEKSQAVAFWCDPISGHATLYWYRQILGQGPELLVQFQDESVVDDSQLPKDRFSAERLKGVDSTLKIQPAELGDSAMYLCASSQPPNRAAMNTEAFFGQGTRLTVV.

The chain couples TRBV6-6 to TRBJ1-3; D not certain. CDR1 and CDR2 (germline): MNHNY, SVGAGI (reference sequence). The CDR3 is made up of 14 amino acids. V lost 6 bases, J lost 0 bases, and 9 bases lay in between. CDR3 sequence reads: CASSQGYSGNTIYF. CDR3 bases: TGTGCCAGCAGCCAAGGGTACTCTGGAAACACCATATATTTT.

This clone was observed a few times. The chain joins TRBV9 to TRBJ2-7, with 14 bases lining up with TRBD2. Germline V lookup: CDR1 SGDLS, CDR2 YYNGEE. This CDR3 comprises 15 residues. The trim removed 3 bases at V and 6 bases at J, leaving 5 bases unmatched. This CDR3 is CASSASGLAGVEQYF. Here the CDR3 DNA reads TGTGCCAGCAGCGCATCGGGACTAGCGGGGGTCGAGCAGTACTTC. Filled out from reference TRBV9 and TRBJ2-7, the complete variable domain reads DSGVTQTPKHLITATGQRVTLRCSPRSGDLSVYWYQQSLDQGLQFLIQYYNGEERAKGNILERFSAQQFPDLHSELNLSSLELGDSALYFCASSASGLAGVEQYFGPGTRLTVT.

This clone was counted once. The V and J genes are TRBV20-1 and TRBJ2-5; D uncertain. From germline, CDR1 is DFQATT and CDR2 SNEGSKA (reference sequence). The CDR3 is 11 residues long. The V gene lost 4 bases and the J gene lost 3 bases, with 6 bases spanning the gap. The CDR3 here is CSAIWKETQYF. The CDR3 nucleotides are TGCAGTGCTATATGGAAAGAGACCCAGTACTTC.